The TCR beta chain under discussion was sequenced for a study of blood T cell repertoires in COVID-19. Looking at the study overall: The United States, Italy and Spain supplied acute and convalescent COVID-19 samples. T cells, B-cell-depleted T cells, or PBMCs supplied cDNA or gDNA.

In the authors' methods: Estimates of nucleated cell counts were drawn from the amplification of reference gene primers. Here immunoSEQ multiplex PCR was the method, and the copy in TCRdb shows in-frame clones only, minus some. V, J and clone size derive from that table, while D and trimming were established from the DNA sequence. The repertoire consists of 150,000 to 180,000 clones, with 83% occurring once and the leading ten covering about 12%. The CDR3 covers 18 residues. Germline CDR1 reads SGHRS; CDR2 reads YFSETQ. The ends lost 0 bases at V and 4 bases at J; junction bases unmatched: 10. Input material: peripheral blood. The rearrangement links TRBV5-1 to TRBJ2-4, with 10 bases fitting TRBD2. This clonotype originated in a woman aged 60-70 years with COVID-19, enrolled during active disease. CDR3 sequence (DNA): TGCGCCAGCAGCTTGGCCGATGGGGCTAGCGGGAGTAAAAACATTCAGTACTTC. Amino acids: CASSLADGASGSKNIQYF.